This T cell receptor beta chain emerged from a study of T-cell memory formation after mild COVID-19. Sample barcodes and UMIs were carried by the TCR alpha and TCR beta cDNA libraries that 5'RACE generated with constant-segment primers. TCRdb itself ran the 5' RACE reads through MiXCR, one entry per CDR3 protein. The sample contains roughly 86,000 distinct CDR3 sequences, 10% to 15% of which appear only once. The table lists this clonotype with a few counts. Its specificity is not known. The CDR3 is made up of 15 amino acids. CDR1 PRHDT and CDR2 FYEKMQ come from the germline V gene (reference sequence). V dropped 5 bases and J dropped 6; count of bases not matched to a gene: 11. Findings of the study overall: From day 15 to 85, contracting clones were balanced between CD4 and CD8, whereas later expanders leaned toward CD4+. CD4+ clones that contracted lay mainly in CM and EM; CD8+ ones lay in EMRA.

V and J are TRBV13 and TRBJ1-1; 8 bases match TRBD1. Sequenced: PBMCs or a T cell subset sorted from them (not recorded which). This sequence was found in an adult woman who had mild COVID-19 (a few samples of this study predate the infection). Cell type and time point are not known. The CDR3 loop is CASSGRTGRLPEAFF. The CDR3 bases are TGTGCCAGCAGCGGTAGGACAGGGAGATTGCCTGAAGCTTTCTTT.